These T cell receptor beta chains were read from a single sample in a study of blood T cell repertoires in COVID-19. TCRdb's copy holds only in-frame clones and misses some; the assay was immunoSEQ multiplex PCR. The table shows over 150,000 clones, with about 83% occurring only once. Sequences were obtained from peripheral blood. Receptors originate from a woman in her 70s with COVID-19, enrolled during active disease. Each CDR3 is given with its conserved first and last residue. Fields, in order: V gene, D gene, clone size, J gene, CDR3 DNA, CDR3 protein. D genes are given only for firm matches. Only some rows state a clone size, as once, few, many or a class for expanded clones.

v_call: TRBV14
d_call: .
clone_size: .
j_call: TRBJ2-3
cdr3_nt: TGTGCCAGCAGCCCCCTATACTCCACAGATACGCAGTATTTT
cdr3_aa: CASSPLYSTDTQYF

v_call: TRBV15
d_call: .
clone_size: .
j_call: TRBJ1-2
cdr3_nt: TGTGCCACCAGCAGAGGGTTCGAGAGAGATGGCTACACCTTC
cdr3_aa: CATSRGFERDGYTF

v_call: TRBV2
d_call: TRBD1
clone_size: .
j_call: TRBJ1-5
cdr3_nt: TGTGCCAGCAGCGGGGACGCAGGGGGTCAGCCCCAGCATTTT
cdr3_aa: CASSGDAGGQPQHF

v_call: TRBV5-6
d_call: .
clone_size: few
j_call: TRBJ1-5
cdr3_nt: TGTGCCAGCAGTTCCGCGGGTGGACAGATCAATCAGCCCCAGCATTTT
cdr3_aa: CASSSAGGQINQPQHF

v_call: TRBV5-1
d_call: TRBD1
clone_size: .
j_call: TRBJ1-2
cdr3_nt: TGCGCCAGCAGCCCACCTTTGGTAGGGGGCCTATCCTATGGCTACACCTTC
cdr3_aa: CASSPPLVGGLSYGYTF

v_call: TRBV30
d_call: .
clone_size: once
j_call: TRBJ2-1
cdr3_nt: TGTGCCGTTACCCGGGGTGTGGGGAATGAGCAGTTCTTC
cdr3_aa: CAVTRGVGNEQFF

v_call: TRBV2
d_call: .
clone_size: .
j_call: TRBJ2-7
cdr3_nt: TGTGCCAGCCAAAGACAAGGTCCAGGGTCAAATTACGAGCAGTACTTC
cdr3_aa: CASQRQGPGSNYEQYF

v_call: TRBV1
d_call: .
clone_size: .
j_call: TRBJ2-7
cdr3_nt: TGCACCCGAGCCTACTACCGGATCACCTACGAGCAGTACTTC
cdr3_aa: CTRAYYRITYEQYF

v_call: TRBV29-1
d_call: .
clone_size: .
j_call: TRBJ2-7
cdr3_nt: TGCAGCGGGAGGGACCCCGCCTCCTACGAGCAGTACTTC
cdr3_aa: CSGRDPASYEQYF

v_call: TRBV3-1/TRBV3-2
d_call: .
clone_size: .
j_call: TRBJ1-2
cdr3_nt: TGTGCCAGCAGCCACCCGACAGGAGGTTTAAGCTACACCTTC
cdr3_aa: CASSHPTGGLSYTF

v_call: TRBV25-1
d_call: .
clone_size: .
j_call: TRBJ2-3
cdr3_nt: TGTGCCAGCAGTGAATCGGTGAGCACAGATACGCAGTATTTT
cdr3_aa: CASSESVSTDTQYF

v_call: TRBV28
d_call: TRBD2
clone_size: .
j_call: TRBJ2-5
cdr3_nt: TGTGCCAGCAGTTTAGAGCGGGGGATCTCGGGAGAGACCCAGTACTTC
cdr3_aa: CASSLERGISGETQYF

v_call: TRBV7-6
d_call: .
clone_size: .
j_call: TRBJ2-5
cdr3_nt: TGTGCCAGCAGCTTACCCCGGCCGGGCGGGGAGACCCAGTACTTC
cdr3_aa: CASSLPRPGGETQYF

v_call: TRBV3-1/TRBV3-2
d_call: .
clone_size: .
j_call: TRBJ1-6
cdr3_nt: TGTGCCAGCAGCCCCGGAGGGGGGGTACAGTCACCCCTCCACTTT
cdr3_aa: CASSPGGGVQSPLHF

v_call: TRBV28
d_call: TRBD1
clone_size: .
j_call: TRBJ2-7
cdr3_nt: TGTGCCAGCAGTTTCCGGGACAGGTTCAGCGAGCAGTACTTC
cdr3_aa: CASSFRDRFSEQYF

v_call: TRBV5-1
d_call: TRBD2
clone_size: .
j_call: TRBJ2-3
cdr3_nt: TGCGCCAGCAGCCCGGGACTAGCGGGGAGCACAGATACGCAGTATTTT
cdr3_aa: CASSPGLAGSTDTQYF

v_call: TRBV3-1/TRBV3-2
d_call: TRBD1
clone_size: .
j_call: TRBJ1-4
cdr3_nt: TGTGCCAGCAGCCAACAGGGGGACAATGAAAAACTGTTTTTT
cdr3_aa: CASSQQGDNEKLFF

v_call: TRBV7-2
d_call: .
clone_size: .
j_call: TRBJ2-7
cdr3_nt: TGTGCCAGCAGCACCCTAGCGTCTGAGCAGTACTTC
cdr3_aa: CASSTLASEQYF

v_call: TRBV3-1/TRBV3-2
d_call: .
clone_size: .
j_call: TRBJ2-3
cdr3_nt: TGTGCCAGCAGCCAAGGGCTAGCGCCCGATACGCAGTATTTT
cdr3_aa: CASSQGLAPDTQYF

v_call: TRBV3-1/TRBV3-2
d_call: TRBD1
clone_size: .
j_call: TRBJ2-7
cdr3_nt: TGTGCCAGCAGCATTTCACCGGGACAGGGGGCGAAGCAGTACTTC
cdr3_aa: CASSISPGQGAKQYF

v_call: TRBV11-3
d_call: .
clone_size: .
j_call: TRBJ1-1
cdr3_nt: TGTGCCAGCAGCTTAAGATCAGGGGTGACCTCGGGGAACACTGAAGCTTTCTTT
cdr3_aa: CASSLRSGVTSGNTEAFF

v_call: TRBV30
d_call: TRBD1
clone_size: .
j_call: TRBJ1-1
cdr3_nt: TGTGCCAAGGGGAGGACAGGGAGGACTGAAGCTTTCTTT
cdr3_aa: CAKGRTGRTEAFF

v_call: TRBV6-5
d_call: .
clone_size: .
j_call: TRBJ2-4
cdr3_nt: TGTGCCAGCCAGACCGGTCAAGCGCTTCAGTACTTC
cdr3_aa: CASQTGQALQYF

v_call: TRBV6-5
d_call: TRBD1
clone_size: .
j_call: TRBJ1-2
cdr3_nt: TGTGCCAGCAGTTACGAAGGGACAGGGGGGAACTATGGCTACACCTTC
cdr3_aa: CASSYEGTGGNYGYTF

v_call: TRBV28
d_call: .
clone_size: .
j_call: TRBJ1-1
cdr3_nt: TGTGCCAGCACCCCCGACGACAGCACTGAAGCTTTCTTT
cdr3_aa: CASTPDDSTEAFF

v_call: TRBV6-1
d_call: .
clone_size: .
j_call: TRBJ2-7
cdr3_nt: TGTGCCAGCAGTGATCTGACAGCCTCCTACGAGCAGTACTTC
cdr3_aa: CASSDLTASYEQYF

v_call: TRBV28
d_call: .
clone_size: .
j_call: TRBJ2-7
cdr3_nt: TGTGCCAGCAGTTTAAATTTTGGCACAGAACCCTACGAGCAGTACTTC
cdr3_aa: CASSLNFGTEPYEQYF

v_call: TRBV30
d_call: TRBD2
clone_size: .
j_call: TRBJ2-3
cdr3_nt: TGTGCCTGGAGTCTGAGCGGGGTTATTAATACGCAGTATTTT
cdr3_aa: CAWSLSGVINTQYF

v_call: TRBV2
d_call: .
clone_size: .
j_call: TRBJ2-1
cdr3_nt: TGTGCCAGCAACGGGGGGCCGTACAATGAGCAGTTCTTC
cdr3_aa: CASNGGPYNEQFF

v_call: TRBV28
d_call: TRBD1
clone_size: .
j_call: TRBJ1-2
cdr3_nt: TGTGCCAGCAGTTTGGGTTTCCTGGGACAGACCTCGAACTATGGCTACACCTTC
cdr3_aa: CASSLGFLGQTSNYGYTF

v_call: TRBV28
d_call: .
clone_size: .
j_call: TRBJ1-5
cdr3_nt: TGTGCCAGCAGCCCCACTGCGGGCGATCAGCCCCAGCATTTT
cdr3_aa: CASSPTAGDQPQHF

v_call: TRBV11-1
d_call: TRBD1
clone_size: .
j_call: TRBJ1-6
cdr3_nt: TGTGCCAGCAGCCGGCAGACAGGGGGCAATTCACCCCTCCACTTT
cdr3_aa: CASSRQTGGNSPLHF

v_call: TRBV7-2
d_call: TRBD1
clone_size: .
j_call: TRBJ1-2
cdr3_nt: TGTGCCAGCAGTGAACAGGGGGGATACGCTGGCTACACCTTC
cdr3_aa: CASSEQGGYAGYTF